A single sample is the source of the 24 T cell receptor beta chains below, sequenced in a study of vaccination effects on CD4 cells after COVID-19. Sequenced by immunoSEQ multiplex PCR; TCRdb stores in-frame clones only, minus some. Among roughly 31,000 clones listed, about 73% were seen once. The antigens these receptors bind are not known. At the end of over 8 days of culture, CD4+ T cells were isolated. The sequencing here drew on CD4+ T cells from PBMCs cultured without peptide, taken before COVID-19 vaccination. These receptors came from a human donor who received a COVID-19 vaccine.

The V call is TRBV18, the J call TRBJ1-5; D not certain. CDR1 and CDR2 from the germline V gene are KGHSH and LQKENI. This CDR3 contains 14 residues. V gave up 1 base and J gave up 6 bases, with 10 bases separating them. CDR3 sequence (DNA): TGTGCCAGCTCACCACAACGAGAAATTCAGCCCCAGCATTTT. This translates into CASSPQREIQPQHF.

The V gene is TRBV5-6, the J gene TRBJ1-4, with 8 nucleotides matching TRBD1. The length of the CDR3 is 15 residues. Germline CDR1 SGHDT, CDR2 YYEEEE. V was pared by 3 bases and J by 7 bases, with 8 bases of the junction left unmatched. The CDR3 here is CASSWVDREVEKLFF. CDR3 DNA: TGTGCCAGCAGCTGGGTGGACAGGGAAGTTGAAAAACTGTTTTTT.

This clone was observed a single time. V is TRBV9 and J is TRBJ2-3, with D possibly TRBD2 on 5 matching bases. In germline, CDR1 is SGDLS, CDR2 YYNGEE. This CDR3 contains 15 residues. The V end was cut by 0 bases, the J end by 2 bases, with 10 bases between. The chain's CDR3 is CASSVGSVPTDTQYF. The CDR3 region has the DNA TGTGCCAGCAGCGTAGGTAGCGTCCCCACAGATACGCAGTATTTT. The full variable domain, in which reference TRBV9 and TRBJ2-3 provide the parts outside the CDR3, is DSGVTQTPKHLITATGQRVTLRCSPRSGDLSVYWYQQSLDQGLQFLIQYYNGEERAKGNILERFSAQQFPDLHSELNLSSLELGDSALYFCASSVGSVPTDTQYFGPGTRLTVL.

The rearrangement links TRBV5-1 to TRBJ2-7; D is possibly TRBD1 (6 bases). The CDR3 runs 12 residues. Germline CDR1 and CDR2: SGHRS and YFSETQ. Trimming removed 4 bases from V and 4 bases from J, with 9 bases in between. CDR3 nucleotides: TGCGCCAGCAGCCGGGACAAGTACGAGCAGTACTTC. Residues: CASSRDKYEQYF. Full variable domain (rest looked up from reference TRBV5-1 and TRBJ2-7): KAGVTQTPRYLIKTRGQQVTLSCSPISGHRSVSWYQQTPGQGLQFLFEYFSETQRNKGNFPGRFSGRQFSNSRSEMNVSTLELGDSALYLCASSRDKYEQYFGPGTRLTVT.

The gene calls are TRBV5-1 and TRBJ2-5, with 10 bases that match TRBD2. Trimming removed 7 bases from V and 3 bases from J; junction bases left unmatched: 6. CDR1 and CDR2 (germline): SGHRS, YFSETQ. This CDR3 contains 14 residues. The DNA for the CDR3 is TGCGCCAGCTGCTCTAGCGGGAGAAAAGAGACCCAGTACTTC. This sequence encodes CASCSSGRKETQYF.

The genes are TRBV6-1 and TRBJ1-5; D unclear. The CDR3 totals 14 residues. Per germline, CDR1 MNHNS and CDR2 SASEGT. V lost 2 bases and J lost 0, with 5 bases in between. CDR3 DNA: TGTGCCAGCAGTGAACTAGATAGCAATCAGCCCCAGCATTTT. Its protein is CASSELDSNQPQHF.

This rearrangement joins TRBV9 to TRBJ2-1, with 13 bases that match TRBD2. CDR1 and CDR2 from the germline V gene are SGDLS and YYNGEE. V lost 4 bases and J lost 6; bases outside the gene matches: 4. The CDR3 runs to 15 residues. Here the CDR3 DNA reads TGTGCCAGCAGCTGGACTAGCGGGGGCCGCAATGAGCAGTTCTTC. The encoded protein is CASSWTSGGRNEQFF.

This clone was observed a few times. The rearrangement uses TRBV18 and TRBJ1-2; D might be TRBD1 (6 bases). V lost 0 bases and J 6 bases, leaving 14 bases between the germline ends. Germline CDR1 and CDR2: KGHSH and LQKENI. The CDR3 is 15 amino acids. DNA for the CDR3: TGTGCCAGCTCACCACCGGCCAGGGGAGGTCATGGCTACACCTTC. Protein product: CASSPPARGGHGYTF.

The genes are TRBV6-6 and TRBJ1-5, with D possibly matching TRBD1 (5 bases). This CDR3 spans 16 amino acids. The germline CDR1 and CDR2 sequences are MNHNY and SVGAGI (reference sequence). With 0 bases removed from V and 0 bases from J, the gap between germline ends came to 9 bases. The CDR3 DNA sequence: TGTGCCAGCAGTTACTCGGGGGGATATAGCAATCAGCCCCAGCATTTT. Translated, it gives CASSYSGGYSNQPQHF.

The V gene is TRBV21-1, the J gene TRBJ2-7; the D call in the table, TRBD2, was not verified against the DNA. TRBV21-1 is termed a pseudogene. CDR3 length equals 16 residues. The DNA of the CDR3 is TGTGCCAGCAGCCGTGAACCGGGAGGGGCCAGCTACGAGCAGTACTTC. The encoded protein is CASSREPGGASYEQYF.

The chain combines TRBV12-3 or TRBV12-4 with TRBJ1-2; D gene ambiguous. The length of the CDR3 is 12 residues. Trimming stripped 3 bases from V and 4 bases from J, with 6 bases between. The chain's CDR3 is CASSFSPYGYTF. The CDR3 DNA follows: TGTGCCAGCAGTTTTTCTCCCTATGGCTACACCTTC.

The chain is built from TRBV30 and TRBJ1-5; 7 bases fit TRBD1. Per the germline V gene, CDR1 is GTSNPN and CDR2 is SVGIG (reference sequence). The CDR3 loop spans 15 amino acids. V gave up 1 base and J gave up 1 base; unmatched junction bases: 4. The CDR3 spells CAWSAGQASNQPQHF. The CDR3 bases are TGTGCCTGGAGTGCAGGACAGGCGAGCAATCAGCCCCAGCATTTT.

This chain links TRBV5-6 with TRBJ2-7; 9 positions agree with TRBD1. V gave up 3 bases and J gave up 4 bases; unmatched junction bases: 5. The germline gives CDR1 SGHDT, CDR2 YYEEEE. This CDR3 is built from 14 residues. The CDR3 reads CASSSGQGGYEQYF. In DNA, the CDR3 is TGTGCCAGCAGCTCGGGACAGGGAGGATACGAGCAGTACTTC.

A single count supports this clone. In nucleotides, the CDR3 is TGTGCCAGCAGTTACTCGATATTTGGCTTCCCAACTTCCCCTGGGGAGCTGTTTTTT. Protein sequence: CASSYSIFGFPTSPGELFF. V and J are TRBV6-7 and TRBJ2-2; no firm D call. TRBV6-7 is noted as an ORF with a role that remains uncertain. Trimming cost V 0 bases and J 8 bases, with 25 bases left between them. The CDR3 consists of 19 residues.

Note on this clone: The sample contains more than one DNA sequence encoding this CDR3. The chain carries TRBV5-1 and TRBJ2-1, with unresolved D. V gave up 0 bases and J gave up 5 bases, with 6 bases separating them. CDR3 length: 13 residues. Germline loops: CDR1 SGHRS, CDR2 YFSETQ. The CDR3 nucleotides read TGCGCCAGCAGCTTGGGAGCCGACAATGAGCAGTTCTTC. This gives the protein CASSLGADNEQFF.

The CDR3 protein is CASSLGGRGAFF. Written as DNA, the CDR3 is TGTGCCAGCAGCTTGGGGGGCAGGGGGGCTTTCTTT. This chain connects TRBV5-6 to TRBJ1-1; 7 bases are shared with TRBD1. The CDR3 spans 12 residues. CDR1 is SGHDT, CDR2 YYEEEE, per germline. V was clipped by 0 bases and J by 11 bases; unmatched bases: 4. Full variable domain (missing parts from reference TRBV5-6 and TRBJ1-1): DAGVTQSPTHLIKTRGQQVTLRCSPKSGHDTVSWYQQALGQGPQFIFQYYEEEERQRGNFPDRFSGHQFPNYSSELNVNALLLGDSALYLCASSLGGRGAFFGQGTRLTVV.

J is TRBJ1-5 and V is TRBV18; no definite D call. CDR3 size: 12 residues. The V end was cut by 4 bases, the J end by 8 bases, with 9 bases between. In germline, CDR1 is KGHSH, CDR2 LQKENI. The DNA of the CDR3 is TGTGCCAGCTCACTTGGGCCCGAGCCCCAGCATTTT. Translation gives CASSLGPEPQHF.

The genes are TRBV3-1 (or the pseudogene TRBV3-2) and TRBJ2-4; D not certain. The CDR3 contains 13 residues. Germline loops: CDR1 LGHDT, CDR2 YNNKEL (reference sequence). V shed 6 bases and J shed 0 bases, with 6 bases lying between them. CDR3 bases: TGTGCCAGCAGTGACTTAGCCAAAAACATTCAGTACTTC. Protein product: CASSDLAKNIQYF.

This sequence joins TRBV2 and TRBJ2-7, with D unresolved. Deletions cut 7 bases from V and 3 bases from J, with 13 bases between. The CDR3 covers 13 residues. From germline, CDR1 is SNHLY and CDR2 FYNNEI. The CDR3 loop reads CASMRRMYYEQYF. The DNA of the CDR3 is TGTGCCAGCATGAGACGGATGTACTACGAGCAGTACTTC.

The sample holds a few counts of this clone. The chain uses TRBV5-1 and TRBJ2-2, with D possibly matching TRBD2 (5 bases). Trimming stripped 4 bases from V and 9 bases from J, with 16 bases between. Germline V gene lookup returns CDR1 SGHRS and CDR2 YFSETQ. The CDR3 has 14 amino acids. The CDR3 DNA reads as TGCGCCAGCAGCCCCGAGCTTAGCGACCGGGAGCTGTTTTTT. Translation: CASSPELSDRELFF.

This chain links TRBV5-1 with TRBJ2-1; no firm D call. The V end lost 0 bases, the J end lost 0 bases, and 7 bases lay between the germline ends. The CDR3 is 15 residues long. Germline-derived CDR1 and CDR2 are SGHRS and YFSETQ. CDR3 nucleotides: TGCGCCAGCAGCTTGGAGGGTAGCTCCTACAATGAGCAGTTCTTC. This translates into CASSLEGSSYNEQFF.

This clone appeared a few times. J is TRBJ2-2 and V is TRBV5-1; tentatively, D is TRBD1 or TRBD2 (6 bases each). There are 14 residues in the CDR3. Germline CDR1 is SGHRS and CDR2 is YFSETQ. V was cut by 6 bases and J by 7 bases, with 16 bases left in between. The CDR3 DNA follows: TGCGCCAGCAAAGGGGGGCGATATGGCGGGGAGCTGTTTTTT. The encoded protein is CASKGGRYGGELFF.

The CDR3: CASSINGLGHTDTQYF. The DNA for the CDR3 is TGTGCCAGTAGTATAAATGGACTGGGACACACAGATACGCAGTATTTT. The genes are TRBV19 and TRBJ2-3, with D possibly matching TRBD1 (6 bases). This CDR3 spans 16 amino acids. The V gene's germline CDR1 is LNHDA and CDR2 SQIVND (reference sequence). Trimming removed 2 bases at V and 2 bases at J, with 14 bases between.

This chain joins TRBV9 and TRBJ2-7; a weak D match, TRBD2 (5 bases). The CDR3 has 15 amino acids. Trimming left V 1 base short and J 0 bases short, with 11 bases between. The V gene's germline CDR1 is SGDLS and CDR2 YYNGEE. The CDR3 is CASSVSGGSSYEQYF. In DNA, the CDR3 is TGTGCCAGCAGCGTAAGCGGTGGAAGCTCCTACGAGCAGTACTTC.